The 9 T cell receptor beta chains below were found in one sample sequenced in a study of OX40 agonist ivuxolimab in advanced cancers. Assay used: immunoSEQ multiplex PCR; TCRdb lists only in-frame clones, some missing. The sample includes tens of thousands of clones, approximately 92% seen only once; the top ten take 13% to 15%. The specimen was CD4+ or CD8+ T cells sorted from blood, collected in a trial of the OX40 agonist ivuxolimab. The receptors come from an adult with an advanced solid tumor such as melanoma, head and neck, liver or kidney cancer.

The table lists this clone with a count of one. V is TRBV14 and J is TRBJ1-2; 9 bases line up with TRBD1. The CDR3 has 14 residues. The ends lost 6 bases at V and 8 bases at J; junction bases unmatched: 10. CDR1 is SGHDN and CDR2 is FVKESK in the germline V gene. CDR3 DNA: TGTGCCAGCAGTCGGACAGGGGCCCCGGAGGGCTACACCTTC. Translating gives CASSRTGAPEGYTF.

This CDR3 reads CASSPRTGTNTEAFF. As DNA, the CDR3 is TGTGCCAGCAGCCCCCGGACAGGGACGAACACTGAAGCTTTCTTT. The chain recombines TRBV7-9 with TRBJ1-1; 8 bases align to TRBD1. Trimming removed 5 bases from V and 1 base from J; junction bases left unmatched: 6. CDR3 length: 15 residues. Looked up from germline, CDR1 is SEHNR and CDR2 is FQNEAQ (reference sequence).

The genes are TRBV5-6 and TRBJ2-1; the D is unclear. In germline, CDR1 is SGHDT, CDR2 YYEEEE. This CDR3 region has 13 residues. The ends were cut back, 2 bases at V and 7 bases at J, with 10 bases in the middle. The CDR3: CASSFFVSNEQFF. In nucleotides, the CDR3 is TGTGCCAGCAGCTTTTTCGTTTCTAATGAGCAGTTCTTC.

V is TRBV5-4 and J is TRBJ2-3; no firm D call. The V gene lost 7 bases and the J gene lost 0 bases, with 15 bases spanning the gap. The CDR3 sequence is 15 residues long. The germline CDR1 and CDR2 sequences are SGHNT and YYREEE (reference sequence). The CDR3 protein is CASEGVETSTDTQYF. In nucleotides, the CDR3 is TGTGCCAGCGAAGGCGTGGAAACTAGCACAGATACGCAGTATTTT. The full variable domain, completed using reference TRBV5-4 and TRBJ2-3, is ETGVTQSPTHLIKTRGQQVTLRCSSQSGHNTVSWYQQALGQGPQFIFQYYREEENGRGNFPPRFSGLQFPNYSSELNVNALELDDSALYLCASEGVETSTDTQYFGPGTRLTVL.

The rearrangement joins TRBV7-2 to TRBJ2-7, with 8 positions matching TRBD2. From germline, CDR1 is SGHTA and CDR2 FQGNSA. V shed 0 bases and J 3 bases; nucleotides not matched to a gene: 10. This CDR3 region has 17 residues. The CDR3 DNA reads as TGTGCCAGCAGCTTAGCCAGAATAGCGGGATCGGGCTACGAGCAGTACTTC. As protein: CASSLARIAGSGYEQYF.

The gene calls are TRBV7-8 and TRBJ1-1; the match to TRBD1 covers 9 bases. With 3 bases clipped from V and 1 base from J, the junction kept 3 bases outside the gene matches. CDR3 length: 15 residues. Germline V gives CDR1 SGHVS, CDR2 FQNEAQ. CDR3 bases: TGTGCCAGCAGCTTGGGACAGGGACCGAACACTGAAGCTTTCTTT. Amino acids: CASSLGQGPNTEAFF.

The chain has TRBV18 and TRBJ2-5; 11 positions match TRBD2. Per the germline V gene, CDR1 is KGHSH and CDR2 is LQKENI. The CDR3 is made up of 17 amino acids. V was clipped by 2 bases and J by 3 bases; unmatched bases: 8. CDR3: CASSPYSGTSGEETQYF. The CDR3 bases are TGTGCCAGCTCACCATACTCCGGGACTAGCGGTGAAGAGACCCAGTACTTC.

The genes are TRBV7-8 and TRBJ2-7; tentatively, D is TRBD2 (5 bases). Germline V CDR1 and CDR2: SGHVS, FQNEAQ. V dropped 1 base and J dropped 5 bases, with 18 bases sitting between them. The CDR3 runs to 16 residues. CDR3 DNA: TGTGCCAGCAGCTTAGAAACGGGCGGGTCCTACAACGAGCAGTACTTC. Amino acids: CASSLETGGSYNEQYF.

As concerns this clone: The sample carries other DNA sequences with the same CDR3. The chain carries TRBV27 and TRBJ2-7; TRBD1 matches at 9 bases. Germline V gene data show CDR1 as MNHEY and CDR2 as SMNVEV (reference sequence). The CDR3 length is 14 residues. V lost 3 bases, J lost 5 bases, and 5 bases stayed unmatched. CDR3 bases: TGTGCCAGCAGTTTCCGGGACAGGGTTAACGAGCAGTACTTC. Residues: CASSFRDRVNEQYF.